The 27 T cell receptor beta chains below were found in one sample sequenced in a study of blood T cell repertoires in COVID-19. Clones were sequenced by immunoSEQ multiplex PCR, and TCRdb holds only the in-frame ones, with some missing. The sample comprises roughly 100,000 clones, roughly 81% of which are singletons, and 4% to 6% rests with the top ten. The sequencing input was peripheral blood. Receptor source: an older man with COVID-19, enrolled during active disease.

This clone was counted once. The chain recombines TRBV5-1 with TRBJ2-1, with TRBD1 identical over 8 bases. This CDR3 is built from 14 residues. Germline V gene sequence: CDR1 SGHRS, CDR2 YFSETQ. The J segment lost 10 bases and the V segment lost 0 bases, leaving 6 bases of the junction unmatched. The CDR3 here is CASSLEQGVREQFF. For the CDR3, the DNA is TGCGCCAGCAGCTTGGAACAGGGGGTCAGGGAGCAGTTCTTC.

In its sample, this clone was seen once. The chain employs TRBV5-1 and TRBJ2-1, with D possibly TRBD1 on 5 matching bases. The CDR3 loop spans 16 amino acids. Trimming cost V 2 bases and J 4 bases, with 16 bases left between them. Germline CDR1 is SGHRS and CDR2 is YFSETQ. CDR3 DNA: TGCGCCAGCAGCTTTACGGTGGGGCCAACTTACAATGAGCAGTTCTTC. The encoded protein is CASSFTVGPTYNEQFF.

The gene calls are TRBV10-3 and TRBJ2-2; TRBD2 is a possible D gene (6 bases). Germline V CDR1 and CDR2: ENHRY, SYGVKD. There are 15 residues in the CDR3. V gave up 4 bases and J gave up 1 base, with 10 bases separating them. CDR3 sequence (DNA): TGTGCCATCAGTGTGGGGGGAGGGAACACCGGGGAGCTGTTTTTT. This sequence encodes CAISVGGGNTGELFF.

This clone was seen once. The CDR3 loop is CASSHTGTEAFF. In DNA, the CDR3 is TGTGCCAGCAGCCATACCGGGACAGAGGCTTTCTTT. The gene calls are TRBV7-8 and TRBJ1-1; TRBD1 agrees at 7 bases. Germline V gives CDR1 SGHVS, CDR2 FQNEAQ. J lost 11 bases, V lost 5 bases, and 8 bases had no gene match. The CDR3 spans 12 residues.

V gene TRBV28 combines with J gene TRBJ1-1, with D possibly matching TRBD1 (6 bases). This CDR3 region has 13 residues. Trimming took 2 bases from V and 7 from J, leaving 11 bases between them. Germline CDR1 reads MDHEN; CDR2 reads SYDVKM. The chain's CDR3 is CASSLGGAREAFF. The DNA of the CDR3 is TGTGCCAGCAGTTTAGGGGGGGCTCGTGAAGCTTTCTTT. The variable domain in full, with the rest retrieved from reference TRBV28 and TRBJ1-1, is DVKVTQSSRYLVKRTGEKVFLECVQDMDHENMFWYRQDPGLGLRLIYFSYDVKMKEKGDIPEGYSVSREKKERFSLILESASTNQTSMYLCASSLGGAREAFFGQGTRLTVV.

The chain carries TRBV2 and TRBJ2-7; TRBD1 matches at 9 bases. The CDR3 spans 16 residues. The germline CDR1 and CDR2 sequences are SNHLY and FYNNEI. J was trimmed by 3 bases and V by 6 bases; bases with no gene match: 12. DNA for the CDR3: TGTGCCAGCAGGACGCTTGTGGGGACAGGGAACTACGAGCAGTACTTC. It translates to CASRTLVGTGNYEQYF.

The rearrangement links TRBV11-2 to TRBJ1-3; TRBD1 might be the D (5 bases). Trimming removed 0 bases at V and 9 bases at J, with 15 bases between. CDR1 is SGHAT and CDR2 is FQNNGV in the germline V gene. The CDR3 extends over 15 amino acids. The CDR3 coding sequence is TGTGCCAGCAGCTTAGATCGCAGGGTCTCCCGCACCATATATTTT. Protein sequence: CASSLDRRVSRTIYF.

This clone was seen more than once but under ten times. This chain connects TRBV27 to TRBJ1-6; possible D gene TRBD1, 6 bases. CDR1 MNHEY and CDR2 SMNVEV come from the germline V gene (reference sequence). V was pared by 0 bases and J by 7 bases, with 13 bases between. This CDR3 contains 16 residues. The CDR3 spells CASSLSRGARNSPLHF. The DNA of the CDR3 is TGTGCCAGCAGTTTATCGCGGGGGGCGAGAAATTCACCCCTCCACTTT.

This rearrangement joins TRBV5-1 to TRBJ2-7; D possibly corresponds to TRBD1 (5 bases). The germline CDR1 and CDR2 sequences are SGHRS and YFSETQ. The ends were cut back, 0 bases at V and 2 bases at J, with 9 bases in the middle. The CDR3 length is 14 residues. The CDR3 sequence is CASSLAARAYEQYF. The CDR3 DNA sequence: TGCGCCAGCAGCTTGGCTGCCAGGGCCTACGAGCAGTACTTC.

This chain links TRBV20-1 with TRBJ1-2, with no clear D. This CDR3 has 11 residues. V shed 6 bases and J shed 3 bases, with 8 bases lying between them. The germline V gene has CDR1 DFQATT and CDR2 SNEGSKA (reference sequence). The CDR3 sequence is CSARGDYGYTF. CDR3 DNA sequence: TGCAGTGCCCGGGGAGACTATGGCTACACCTTC.

This chain uses TRBV19 with TRBJ2-7; weak D call: TRBD2 (5 bases). Germline V gives CDR1 LNHDA, CDR2 SQIVND (reference sequence). This CDR3 has 13 residues. Trimming took 6 bases from V and 7 from J, leaving 16 bases between them. DNA of the CDR3: TGTGCCAGTAGCCCTAACTTAAAGCGGGAGCAGTACTTC. Translating gives CASSPNLKREQYF. Full variable domain (outside the CDR3, taken from reference TRBV19 and TRBJ2-7): DGGITQSPKYLFRKEGQNVTLSCEQNLNHDAMYWYRQDPGQGLRLIYYSQIVNDFQKGDIAEGYSVSREKKESFPLTVTSAQKNPTAFYLCASSPNLKREQYFGPGTRLTVT.

The sample holds one count of this clone. V is TRBV18 and J is TRBJ1-6; 11 nucleotides line up with TRBD1. The CDR3 consists of 15 residues. V was pared by 1 base and J by 10 bases, with 3 bases of the junction left unmatched. The germline CDR1 and CDR2 sequences are KGHSH and LQKENI. CDR3 sequence: CASSPLGQGESPLHF. CDR3 nucleotides: TGTGCCAGCTCACCACTGGGACAGGGGGAATCACCCCTCCACTTT.

V is TRBV6-1 and J is TRBJ2-7, with 11 bases aligning to TRBD1. Germline assignment: CDR1 MNHNS and CDR2 SASEGT. With 6 bases clipped from V and 2 bases from J, the junction kept 3 bases outside the gene matches. The CDR3 sequence is 14 residues long. CDR3: CASRPGQGAYEQYF. The CDR3 nucleotides are TGTGCCAGCAGGCCGGGACAGGGGGCCTACGAGCAGTACTTC.

The chain has TRBV2 and TRBJ2-2, with 7 bases fitting TRBD2. The CDR3 covers 18 residues. V gave up 6 bases and J gave up 1 base; unmatched junction bases: 14. In germline, CDR1 is SNHLY, CDR2 FYNNEI. CDR3 residues: CASRETSLLSKNTGELFF. DNA for the CDR3: TGTGCCAGCAGAGAGACTAGCCTCCTTTCAAAGAACACCGGGGAGCTGTTTTTT.

The J gene is TRBJ2-1, the V gene TRBV10-2, with TRBD2 matching 13 bases. J lost 6 bases, V lost 4 bases, and 0 bases had no gene match. In germline, CDR1 is WSHSY, CDR2 SAAADI. The CDR3 contains 14 residues. The CDR3 spells CASSGLAGGNEQFF. In DNA form, the CDR3 reads TGCGCCAGCAGTGGACTAGCGGGAGGCAATGAGCAGTTCTTC.

The J gene is TRBJ2-5, the V gene TRBV21-1; the table gives TRBD1 as D, unverified against the DNA. TRBV21-1 is noted as a pseudogene. The CDR3 sequence is 16 residues long. This CDR3 is CASSKLAGDTAGTQYF. DNA of the CDR3: TGTGCCAGCAGCAAACTTGCTGGGGACACGGCGGGGACCCAGTACTTC.

The genes are TRBV7-3 and TRBJ2-1; 12 bases line up with TRBD2. The CDR3 contains 15 residues. Trimming took 4 bases from V and 6 from J; bases not matched to a gene: 4. Per germline, CDR1 SGHTA and CDR2 FQGTGA. In DNA form, the CDR3 reads TGTGCCAGCAGCTCGTCTAGCGGGGGGGCCAATGAGCAGTTCTTC. Amino acid sequence: CASSSSSGGANEQFF.

This clone was observed once. This rearrangement joins TRBV30 to TRBJ2-4; tentatively, D is TRBD1 (7 bases). V lost 0 bases, J lost 3 bases, and 12 bases lay in between. This CDR3 comprises 15 residues. Germline V gives CDR1 GTSNPN, CDR2 SVGIG (reference sequence). The CDR3 DNA is TGTGCCTGGAGTGTTGGAGGGGGCGGCAAAAACATTCAGTACTTC. Its protein is CAWSVGGGGKNIQYF.

This rearrangement joins TRBV24-1 to TRBJ1-5, with 7 bases identical to TRBD1. This CDR3 is built from 16 residues. V was pared by 2 bases and J by 7 bases, with 10 bases of the junction left unmatched. Germline CDR1 and CDR2: KGHDR and SFDVKD. Written as DNA, the CDR3 is TGTGCCACCAGTGATTCGTCCGGGACAGTAAACCAGCCCCAGCATTTT. Its protein is CATSDSSGTVNQPQHF.

The chain couples TRBV9 to TRBJ1-5; TRBD1 matches at 9 bases. V trimming: 3 bases; J trimming: 4 bases; junction bases outside the gene matches: 8. Germline CDR1 and CDR2: SGDLS and YYNGEE. CDR3 size: 16 residues. The CDR3 is CASSAGTGQGNQPQHF. For the CDR3, the DNA is TGTGCCAGCAGCGCAGGTACCGGACAGGGGAATCAGCCCCAGCATTTT.

V and J are TRBV27 and TRBJ2-5; 7 positions agree with TRBD1. CDR1 MNHEY and CDR2 SMNVEV come from the germline V gene (reference sequence). The CDR3 is 11 amino acids. Losses at the gene ends were 5 bases for V and 13 bases for J; bases not matched to a gene: 7. The CDR3 DNA follows: TGTGCCAGCAGTCCCGGGACAGAAGTGTACTTC. Translated, it gives CASSPGTEVYF.

This clone occurred a few times. V usage is TRBV7-2 and J usage is TRBJ1-1; D is ambiguous. The CDR3 loop spans 13 amino acids. V shed 4 bases and J shed 2 bases, with 8 bases lying between them. Germline CDR1 and CDR2: SGHTA and FQGNSA. CDR3 in amino acids: CASSSQFNTEAFF. The CDR3 region has the DNA TGTGCCAGCAGCTCCCAATTTAACACTGAAGCTTTCTTT.

The V call is TRBV3-1 (or the pseudogene TRBV3-2), the J call TRBJ1-1, with unresolved D. CDR3 length equals 13 residues. Germline V CDR1 and CDR2: LGHDT, YNNKEL (reference sequence). V was cut by 1 base and J by 5 bases, with 8 bases left in between. This CDR3 reads CASSQVGITEAFF. The CDR3 region has the DNA TGTGCCAGCAGCCAAGTCGGGATTACTGAAGCTTTCTTT.

The V and J genes are TRBV6-5 and TRBJ2-4, with 9 positions matching TRBD1. CDR1 MNHEY and CDR2 SVGAGI come from the germline V gene. The ends lost 7 bases at V and 4 bases at J; junction bases unmatched: 5. This CDR3 is built from 14 residues. CDR3: CASIRDRGKNIQYF. The DNA for the CDR3 is TGTGCCAGCATCAGAGACAGGGGGAAAAACATTCAGTACTTC.

The chain joins TRBV5-4 to TRBJ2-1, with 11 positions matching TRBD2. This CDR3 region has 17 residues. V was pared by 1 base and J by 6 bases, with 9 bases of the junction left unmatched. The germline gives CDR1 SGHNT, CDR2 YYREEE (reference sequence). The CDR3 reads CASSLPGGLAEINEQFF. Here the CDR3 DNA reads TGTGCCAGCAGCTTGCCCGGGGGACTAGCGGAAATCAATGAGCAGTTCTTC.

The CDR3 DNA reads as TGTGCCAGCAGCTTAAGGTATAAAGGTCGAGGCGCTTTCTTT. Protein sequence: CASSLRYKGRGAFF. The J gene is TRBJ1-1, the V gene TRBV7-9; no reliable D call. This CDR3 region has 14 residues. V lost 2 bases and J 11 bases, leaving 18 bases between the germline ends. Germline V lookup: CDR1 SEHNR, CDR2 FQNEAQ (reference sequence).

The rearrangement uses TRBV7-2 and TRBJ1-5; D perhaps matches TRBD1 (5 bases). The germline gives CDR1 SGHTA, CDR2 FQGNSA. Trimming cost V 5 bases and J 7 bases, with 15 bases left between them. The length of the CDR3 is 14 residues. The CDR3 loop reads CASSPGGASQPQHF. As DNA, the CDR3 is TGTGCCAGCAGCCCAGGCGGGGCTTCGCAGCCCCAGCATTTT.